These 8 T cell receptor beta chains originate from one sample sequenced in a study of cytomegalovirus exposure and HLA in healthy donors. The PCR had 60 Vbeta and 13 Jbeta primers. The table came from immunoSEQ multiplex PCR; TCRdb's copy has only in-frame clones and leaves some out. The data show about 130,000 clones, 80% seen once. The sequencing input was PBMCs. The origin of the receptors is a man aged 25 to 45 in good health and CMV-seronegative.

The J gene is TRBJ1-4, the V gene TRBV19, with TRBD1 matching 7 bases. V lost 5 bases, J lost 8 bases, and 11 bases stayed unmatched. The CDR3 is made up of 15 amino acids. CDR1 is LNHDA, CDR2 SQIVND, per germline (reference sequence). In nucleotides, the CDR3 is TGTGCCAGTAGTGACCGGACAGGCTTTTGGGAAAAACTGTTTTTT. Its translation is CASSDRTGFWEKLFF.

The V and J genes are TRBV7-2 and TRBJ2-7; no reliable D call. Germline assignment: CDR1 SGHTA and CDR2 FQGNSA. Trimming removed 2 bases at V and 3 bases at J, with 8 bases between. The CDR3 runs to 13 residues. The CDR3 sequence: CASSLWADYEQYF. The CDR3 coding sequence is TGTGCCAGCAGCTTATGGGCAGACTACGAGCAGTACTTC.

V is TRBV28 and J is TRBJ1-6, with a possible D match to TRBD1 (6 bases). V gave up 7 bases and J gave up 3 bases, with 7 bases separating them. The germline V gene encodes CDR1 MDHEN and CDR2 SYDVKM. The CDR3 runs 13 residues. The CDR3 reads CASKTGYNSPLHF. Written as DNA, the CDR3 is TGTGCCAGCAAGACAGGCTATAATTCACCCCTCCACTTT.

The V gene is TRBV5-4, the J gene TRBJ2-2; no clear D gene. There are 16 residues in the CDR3. Trimming cost V 0 bases and J 0 bases, with 9 bases left between them. Germline CDR1 is SGHNT and CDR2 is YYREEE (reference sequence). CDR3 region: CASSLVLAANTGELFF. CDR3 DNA: TGTGCCAGCAGCTTGGTCCTGGCCGCGAACACCGGGGAGCTGTTTTTT.

The rearrangement links TRBV5-1 to TRBJ2-3; tentative D call: TRBD2 (6 bases). In germline, CDR1 is SGHRS, CDR2 YFSETQ. The CDR3 has 13 residues. Deletions cut 7 bases from V and 2 bases from J, with 11 bases between. CDR3 sequence reads: CASQWGDTDTQYF. CDR3 bases: TGCGCCAGCCAGTGGGGGGACACAGATACGCAGTATTTT.

The V and J genes are TRBV7-2 and TRBJ2-1; 13 nucleotides agree with TRBD2. After removal of 4 bases from V and 10 bases from J, the junction contained 10 bases not matched to a gene. CDR1 and CDR2 (germline): SGHTA, FQGNSA. The length of the CDR3 is 16 residues. Written as DNA, the CDR3 is TGTGCCAGCAGCTCCAGACTAGCGGGGGGAGAGGCGGAGCAGTTCTTC. As protein: CASSSRLAGGEAEQFF.

The chain combines TRBV9 with TRBJ1-1; 8 bases are shared with TRBD1. The CDR3 runs to 12 residues. Unmatched junction bases numbered 4, after V lost 5 bases and J lost 7 bases. Looked up from germline, CDR1 is SGDLS and CDR2 is YYNGEE. CDR3: CASRGTGDEAFF. CDR3 sequence (DNA): TGTGCCAGCAGAGGGACAGGAGATGAAGCTTTCTTT.

This clone showed up just a few times. The gene calls are TRBV6-5 and TRBJ2-7, with 7 nucleotides matching TRBD2. The trim removed 6 bases at V and 2 bases at J, leaving 10 bases unmatched. The germline gives CDR1 MNHEY, CDR2 SVGAGI. The length of the CDR3 is 15 residues. CDR3 nucleotides: TGTGCCAGCAGCCCGGGGGTGGGGAGGGCCTACGAGCAGTACTTC. Amino acids: CASSPGVGRAYEQYF.